This TCR beta chain came from a study of blood T cell repertoires in COVID-19. Study as a whole: The United States, Italy and Spain provided the acute and convalescent COVID-19 samples. PBMCs, B-cell-depleted T cells, or T cells were the source of the cDNA or gDNA that made up the material.

The CDR3 totals 14 residues. Germline V lookup: CDR1 MNHEY, CDR2 SVGAGI. V was pared by 6 bases and J by 5 bases, with 7 bases of the junction left unmatched. Authors' methods: Reference gene primer amplification gave nucleated cell count estimates. Profiling relied on immunoSEQ multiplex PCR, and the TCRdb table lists in-frame clones only, not all of them. V, J and clone size are taken as reported in that table, and D and trimming were inferred from the DNA itself. The sample has some 200,000 clones; around 84% are singletons. The sequence was obtained from a human donor in a cohort sampled during active COVID-19. Sequenced: peripheral blood. V and J are TRBV6-5 and TRBJ2-7; TRBD1 agrees at 10 bases. In DNA form, the CDR3 reads TGTGCCAGCAGCAGGGACAGGGGCGTCGACGAGCAGTACTTC. Translated, it gives CASSRDRGVDEQYF.